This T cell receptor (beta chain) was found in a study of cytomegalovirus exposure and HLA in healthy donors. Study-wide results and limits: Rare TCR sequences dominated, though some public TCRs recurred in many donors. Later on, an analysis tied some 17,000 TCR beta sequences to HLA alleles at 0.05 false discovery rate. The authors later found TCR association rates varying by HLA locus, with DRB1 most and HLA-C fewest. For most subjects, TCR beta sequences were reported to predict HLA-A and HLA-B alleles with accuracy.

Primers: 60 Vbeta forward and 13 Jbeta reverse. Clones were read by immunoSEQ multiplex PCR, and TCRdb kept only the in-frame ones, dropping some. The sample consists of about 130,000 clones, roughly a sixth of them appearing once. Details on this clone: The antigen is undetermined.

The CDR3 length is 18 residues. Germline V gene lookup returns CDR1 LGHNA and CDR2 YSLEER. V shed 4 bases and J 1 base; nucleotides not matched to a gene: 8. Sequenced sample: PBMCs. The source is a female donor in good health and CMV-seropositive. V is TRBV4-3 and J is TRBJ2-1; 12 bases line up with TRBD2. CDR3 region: CASSLRTSGVSSYNEQFF. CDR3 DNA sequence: TGCGCCAGCAGCCTTCGGACTAGCGGGGTCAGTTCCTACAATGAGCAGTTCTTC.